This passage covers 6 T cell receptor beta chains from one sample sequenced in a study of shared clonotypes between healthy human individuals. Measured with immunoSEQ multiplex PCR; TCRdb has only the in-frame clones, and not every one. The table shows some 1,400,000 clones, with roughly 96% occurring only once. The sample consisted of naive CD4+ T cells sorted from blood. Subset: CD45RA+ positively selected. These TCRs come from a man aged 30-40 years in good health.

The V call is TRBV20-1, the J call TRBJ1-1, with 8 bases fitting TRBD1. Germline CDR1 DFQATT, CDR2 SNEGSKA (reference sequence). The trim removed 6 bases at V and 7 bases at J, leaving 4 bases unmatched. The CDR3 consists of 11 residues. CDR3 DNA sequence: TGCAGTGCGGAGGACAGGGTTGAAGCTTTCTTT. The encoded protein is CSAEDRVEAFF.

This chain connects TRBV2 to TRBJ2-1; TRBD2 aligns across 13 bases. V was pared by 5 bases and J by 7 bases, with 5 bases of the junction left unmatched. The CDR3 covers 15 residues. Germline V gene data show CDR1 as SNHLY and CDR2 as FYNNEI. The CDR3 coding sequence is TGTGCCAGCAGTTTACGACTAGCGGGAGGAAATGAGCAGTTCTTC. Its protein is CASSLRLAGGNEQFF. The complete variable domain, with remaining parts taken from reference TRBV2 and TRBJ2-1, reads EPEVTQTPSHQVTQMGQEVILRCVPISNHLYFYWYRQILGQKVEFLVSFYNNEISEKSEIFDDQFSVERPDGSNFTLKIRSTKLEDSAMYFCASSLRLAGGNEQFFGPGTRLTVL.

The CDR3 bases are TGTGCCAGCAGCTTAGGGTCCACAGGAAAGACAGATACGCAGTATTTT. This encodes CASSLGSTGKTDTQYF. The V gene is TRBV7-6, the J gene TRBJ2-3; TRBD1 is a possible D gene (5 bases). CDR3 length: 16 amino acids. CDR1 is SGHVS, CDR2 FNYEAQ, per germline. Trimming stripped 1 base from V and 3 bases from J, with 14 bases between.

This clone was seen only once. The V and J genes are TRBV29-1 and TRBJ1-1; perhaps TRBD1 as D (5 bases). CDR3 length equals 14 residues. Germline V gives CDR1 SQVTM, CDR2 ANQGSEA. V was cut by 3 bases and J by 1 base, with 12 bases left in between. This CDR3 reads CSVDLRGSNTEAFF. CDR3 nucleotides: TGCAGCGTTGACTTGAGGGGATCGAACACTGAAGCTTTCTTT.

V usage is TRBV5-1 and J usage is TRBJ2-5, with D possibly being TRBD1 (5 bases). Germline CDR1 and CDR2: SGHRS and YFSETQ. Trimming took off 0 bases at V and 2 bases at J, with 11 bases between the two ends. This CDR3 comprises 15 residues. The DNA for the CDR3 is TGCGCCAGCAGCTTGGCAGGGTCCAGTCAAGAGACCCAGTACTTC. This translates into CASSLAGSSQETQYF.

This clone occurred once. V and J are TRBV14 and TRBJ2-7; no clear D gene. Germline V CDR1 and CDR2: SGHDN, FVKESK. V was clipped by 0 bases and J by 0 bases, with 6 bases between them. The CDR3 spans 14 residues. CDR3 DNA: TGTGCCAGCAGCCAAGACCTCAGCTCCTACGAGCAGTACTTC. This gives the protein CASSQDLSSYEQYF. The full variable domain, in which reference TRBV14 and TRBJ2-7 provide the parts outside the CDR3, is EAGVTQFPSHSVIEKGQTVTLRCDPISGHDNLYWYRRVMGKEIKFLLHFVKESKQDESGMPNNRFLAERTGGTYSTLKVQPAELEDSGVYFCASSQDLSSYEQYFGPGTRLTVT.